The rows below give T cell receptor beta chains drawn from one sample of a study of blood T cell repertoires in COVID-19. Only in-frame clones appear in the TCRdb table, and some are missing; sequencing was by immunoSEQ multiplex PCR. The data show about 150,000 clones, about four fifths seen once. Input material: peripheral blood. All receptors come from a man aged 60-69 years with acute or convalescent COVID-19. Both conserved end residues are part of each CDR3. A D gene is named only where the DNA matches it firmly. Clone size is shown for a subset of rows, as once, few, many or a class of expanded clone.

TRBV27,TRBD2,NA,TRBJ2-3,CASSFAGLAGSWTQYF,TGTGCCAGCAGTTTCGCGGGACTAGCGGGGTCCTGGACGCAGTATTTT
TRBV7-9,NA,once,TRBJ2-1,CASSFWPGEQFF,TGTGCCAGCAGCTTCTGGCCGGGTGAGCAGTTCTTC
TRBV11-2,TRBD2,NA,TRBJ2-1,CASSLDGAGGQFF,TGTGCCAGCAGCTTAGATGGAGCGGGGGGGCAGTTCTTC
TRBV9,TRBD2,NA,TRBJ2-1,CASSVGLADRGFF,TGTGCCAGCAGCGTGGGACTAGCGGATCGAGGGTTCTTC
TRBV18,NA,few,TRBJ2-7,CASSFDRTSNEQYF,TGTGCCAGCTCGTTCGACAGGACGTCCAACGAGCAGTACTTC
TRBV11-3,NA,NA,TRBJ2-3,CASAGRPLDTQYF,TGTGCCAGCGCGGGGCGTCCCCTAGATACGCAGTATTTT
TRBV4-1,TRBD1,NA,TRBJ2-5,CASSQEQGARGKTQYF,TGCGCCAGCAGCCAAGAACAGGGGGCGCGCGGGAAGACCCAGTACTTC
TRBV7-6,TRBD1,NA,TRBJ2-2,CASSRDRGHAGELFF,TGTGCCAGCAGCCGGGACAGGGGGCATGCCGGGGAGCTGTTTTTT
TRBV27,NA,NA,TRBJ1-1,CASSFRQLMNTEAFF,TGTGCCAGCAGTTTCCGACAGCTCATGAACACTGAAGCTTTCTTT
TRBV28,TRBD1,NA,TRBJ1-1,CASSLETGAGAFF,TGTGCCAGCAGTTTAGAGACAGGGGCAGGGGCTTTCTTT
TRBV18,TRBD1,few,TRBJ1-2,CASSPNRGGGNYGYTF,TGTGCCAGCTCACCGAACAGGGGCGGTGGGAACTATGGCTACACCTTC
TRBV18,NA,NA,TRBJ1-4,CASSPRPLFSGEKLFF,TGTGCCAGCTCACCAAGGCCCCTCTTCAGCGGGGAAAAACTGTTTTTT
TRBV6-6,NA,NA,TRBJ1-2,CASSPLGTTNYGYTF,TGTGCCAGCAGTCCTCTCGGGACAACTAACTATGGCTACACCTTC
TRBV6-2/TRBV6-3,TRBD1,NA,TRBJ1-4,CASSYYRDRDSTNEKLFF,TGTGCCAGCAGTTACTACCGGGACAGGGACTCAACTAATGAAAAACTGTTTTTT
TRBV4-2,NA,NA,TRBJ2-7,CASSQAQVSDEQYF,TGTGCCAGCAGCCAAGCCCAGGTATCGGACGAGCAGTACTTC
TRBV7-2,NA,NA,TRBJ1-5,CASSLEAGSEQPQHF,TGTGCCAGCAGCTTAGAGGCAGGGTCTGAACAGCCCCAGCATTTT
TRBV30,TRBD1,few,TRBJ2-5,CAWSDGQGKETQYF,TGTGCCTGGAGTGACGGACAGGGGAAAGAGACCCAGTACTTC
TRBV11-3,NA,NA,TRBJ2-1,CASSLVGASEQFF,TGTGCCAGCAGCTTAGTGGGGGCCAGCGAGCAGTTCTTC
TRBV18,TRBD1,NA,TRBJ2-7,CASSPGQGVSYEQYF,TGTGCCAGCTCCCCGGGACAGGGCGTCTCGTACGAGCAGTACTTC
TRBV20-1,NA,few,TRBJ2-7,CSARLGRSYF,TGCAGTGCTAGGTTGGGGAGAAGTTACTTC
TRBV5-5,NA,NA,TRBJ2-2,CASSWRGLNTGELFF,TGTGCCAGCAGCTGGAGGGGGCTGAACACCGGGGAGCTGTTTTTT
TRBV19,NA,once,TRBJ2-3,CASSIGGGRAPDTQYF,TGTGCCAGTAGTATAGGCGGTGGCAGGGCGCCAGATACGCAGTATTTT
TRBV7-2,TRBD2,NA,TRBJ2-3,CASSLALAGGPDTQYF,TGTGCCAGCAGCTTAGCGCTGGCGGGAGGACCAGATACGCAGTATTTT
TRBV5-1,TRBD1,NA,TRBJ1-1,CASSTSTGQGGEAFF,TGCGCCAGCAGCACAAGCACGGGACAGGGTGGTGAAGCTTTCTTT
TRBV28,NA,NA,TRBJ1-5,CASSPRGQPNQPQHF,TGTGCCAGCAGCCCGCGAGGGCAGCCCAATCAGCCCCAGCATTTT
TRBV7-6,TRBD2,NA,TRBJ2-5,CASSLGLAGGQETQYF,TGTGCCAGCAGCTTAGGGCTAGCGGGGGGGCAAGAGACCCAGTACTTC
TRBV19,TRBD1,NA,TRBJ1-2,CASSITGTGFGGYTF,TGTGCCAGTAGTATAACCGGGACAGGCTTCGGAGGCTACACCTTC
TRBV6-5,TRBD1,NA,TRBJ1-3,CASRGQNTGNTIYF,TGTGCCAGCAGGGGACAGAACACTGGAAACACCATATATTTT
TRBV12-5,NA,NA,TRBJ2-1,CASGRPAGEQFF,TGTGCTAGTGGGCGACCGGCGGGTGAGCAGTTCTTC
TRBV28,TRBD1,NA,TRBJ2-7,CASSSPGQGTSTWYF,TGTGCCAGCAGTTCTCCGGGACAGGGTACCAGTACGTGGTACTTC
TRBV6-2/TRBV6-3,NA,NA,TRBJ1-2,CASSTPRDTIGYGYTF,TGTGCCAGCAGTACCCCCAGGGACACTATCGGCTATGGCTACACCTTC
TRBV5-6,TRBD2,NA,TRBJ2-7,CASSRWLAGGPYEQYF,TGTGCCAGCAGTCGATGGCTAGCGGGAGGGCCCTACGAGCAGTACTTC
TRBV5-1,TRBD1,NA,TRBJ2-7,CASSWTGDGYEQYF,TGCGCCAGCAGCTGGACAGGGGACGGCTACGAGCAGTACTTC
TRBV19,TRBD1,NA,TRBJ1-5,CASRTTGGSNQPQHF,TGTGCCAGTAGGACGACAGGGGGAAGCAATCAGCCCCAGCATTTT
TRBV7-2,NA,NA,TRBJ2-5,CASSAGYGTQYF,TGTGCCAGCAGCGCAGGATACGGGACCCAGTACTTC
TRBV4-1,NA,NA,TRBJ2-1,CASSPAGQTGRNEQFF,TGCGCCAGCAGCCCGGCCGGACAGACCGGCCGGAATGAGCAGTTCTTC
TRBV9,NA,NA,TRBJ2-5,CASSVPGRETQYF,TGTGCCAGCAGCGTTCCAGGGCGGGAGACCCAGTACTTC
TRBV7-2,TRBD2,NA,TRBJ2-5,CASSLAGFGGRARETQYF,TGTGCCAGCAGCTTAGCCGGTTTTGGCGGGAGGGCCAGAGAGACCCAGTACTTC
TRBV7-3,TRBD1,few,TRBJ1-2,CASSLTGENAGYTF,TGTGCCAGCAGTCTTACAGGGGAAAACGCTGGCTACACCTTC
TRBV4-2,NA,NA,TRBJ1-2,CASSQVEVRDNYGYTF,TGTGCCAGCAGCCAAGTGGAGGTCCGTGATAACTATGGCTACACCTTC
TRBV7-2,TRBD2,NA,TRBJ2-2,CASSLSGSLPGELFF,TGTGCCAGCAGCTTAAGCGGGAGTCTCCCCGGGGAGCTGTTTTTT
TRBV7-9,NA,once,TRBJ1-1,CASNRGNTEAFF,TGTGCCAGCAATAGGGGGAACACTGAAGCTTTCTTT
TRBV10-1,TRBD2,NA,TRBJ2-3,CASSEKRGGLSTDTQYF,TGCGCCAGCAGTGAAAAGCGGGGGGGCCTGAGCACAGATACGCAGTATTTT
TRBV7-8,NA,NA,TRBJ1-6,CASSSSRGGASPLHF,TGTGCCAGCAGCTCCTCCCGAGGTGGGGCATCACCCCTCCACTTT
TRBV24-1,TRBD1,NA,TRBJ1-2,CATSDPGQGAYGYTF,TGTGCCACCAGTGATCCAGGGCAGGGGGCCTATGGCTACACCTTC
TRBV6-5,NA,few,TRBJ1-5,CASSPTQNSNQPQHF,TGTGCCAGCAGTCCTACACAGAATAGCAATCAGCCCCAGCATTTT
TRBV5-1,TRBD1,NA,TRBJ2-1,CASSNGQGNSEQFF,TGCGCCAGCAGCAACGGACAGGGTAATAGTGAGCAGTTCTTC
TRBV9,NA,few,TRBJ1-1,CASSVGSARDTEAFF,TGTGCCAGCAGCGTAGGCAGCGCCAGGGACACTGAAGCTTTCTTT
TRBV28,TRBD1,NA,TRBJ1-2,CASSPGQGAVLYGYTF,TGTGCCAGCAGTCCAGGACAGGGGGCAGTGCTCTATGGCTACACCTTC
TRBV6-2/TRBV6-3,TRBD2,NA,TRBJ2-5,CASSRSLAATETQYF,TGTGCCAGCAGCCGCTCACTAGCGGCCACAGAGACCCAGTACTTC
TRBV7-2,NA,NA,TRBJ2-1,CASSESGLKQFF,TGTGCCAGCAGCGAGAGCGGGCTGAAGCAGTTCTTC
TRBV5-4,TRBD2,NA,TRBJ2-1,CASSLEGGSGWFF,TGTGCCAGCAGCTTAGAGGGCGGGAGTGGGTGGTTCTTC
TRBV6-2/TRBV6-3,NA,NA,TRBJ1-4,CASSYRGQGEKLFF,TGTGCCAGCAGTTACCGAGGCCAGGGTGAAAAACTGTTTTTT